This T cell receptor beta chain was observed in a study of T cells in Graves' hyperthyroidism and ophthalmopathy. It was RNA transcripts that yielded the amplified TCR beta CDR3 regions. HTBI primers drove first-round RT-PCR of the TCR CDR3. TCRdb fed the multiplex PCR reads into MiXCR, producing one record per CDR3 protein. The sample contains over 45,000 distinct CDR3 sequences, just under 50% of which appear only once. V lost 4 bases, J lost 2 bases, and 5 bases stayed unmatched. This CDR3 region has 14 residues. Germline assignment: CDR1 DFQATT and CDR2 SNEGSKA (reference sequence). This chain links TRBV20-1 with TRBJ2-1, with 7 bases identical to TRBD2. Sequencing was done on a sample of blood. This receptor was obtained from a woman aged 30 to 39 with Graves' ophthalmopathy. CDR3 coding DNA: TGCAGTGCTATTCCTAGCGGAACCTACAATGAGCAGTTCTTC. Encoded protein: CSAIPSGTYNEQFF.